This TCR beta chain comes out of a study of identical twins. Study-level points and caveats: A partial confounding effect on zero-insertion analyses could come from invariant MAIT and iNKT cells. Reduced insertions were recorded for abundant cord blood beta clonotypes, with no such pattern in memory repertoires.

MiXCR, applied by TCRdb to the 5' RACE reads, yields one record per CDR3 protein. The table includes 200,000 to 250,000 distinct CDR3 sequences, around 6.8% detected once. This clonotype was counted ten times or more. The antigen remains undetermined. At one end the junction does not follow the germline gene, possibly because of a read error. The CDR3 sequence is 12 residues long. Per the germline V gene, CDR1 is SGHRS and CDR2 is YFSETQ. The same sample was also used in a study of yellow fever vaccine responses in identical twins. In that study: Twins reportedly showed a vaccine T cell response that seemed partly convergent and partly personalized.

This clonotype originated in a woman younger than 35 in good health. Sequenced sample: memory (CD45RO+) T cells sorted from blood. The chain joins TRBV5-1 to TRBJ2-4; 7 nucleotides line up with TRBD2. Here the CDR3 reads CASSRTRTEWDF. CDR3 nucleotides: TGCGCCAGCAGCAGGACTAGAACGGAATGGGACTTC.